This passage covers 28 T cell receptor beta chains from one sample sequenced in a study of OX40 agonist ivuxolimab in advanced cancers. Here immunoSEQ multiplex PCR was the method, and the copy in TCRdb shows in-frame clones only, minus some. Found here are about 56,000 clones, 85% to 90% of them singletons; the top ten hold approximately 10%. The material sequenced was CD4+ or CD8+ T cells sorted from blood, taken in a trial of the OX40 agonist ivuxolimab. These receptors were collected from an adult with an advanced solid tumor such as melanoma, head and neck, liver or kidney cancer.

This chain's CDR3 is CASSPTHRGPDNEQFF. The CDR3 region has the DNA TGTGCCAGCAGCCCAACTCACAGGGGGCCGGACAATGAGCAGTTCTTC. V gene TRBV11-3 combines with J gene TRBJ2-1; 9 positions agree with TRBD1. V dropped 5 bases and J dropped 5; count of bases not matched to a gene: 10. CDR1 and CDR2 (germline): SGHNT, YENEEA. This CDR3 region has 16 residues.

This clone was observed a handful of times. The genes are TRBV19 and TRBJ1-5; D is ambiguous. Germline CDR1 is LNHDA and CDR2 is SQIVND (reference sequence). Deletions cut 6 bases from V and 5 bases from J, with 11 bases between. This CDR3 has 13 amino acids. CDR3: CASSWSGDQPQHF. CDR3 nucleotide sequence: TGTGCCAGTAGCTGGTCGGGAGATCAGCCCCAGCATTTT.

The chain carries TRBV6-5 and TRBJ1-2, with 7 positions matching TRBD1. CDR3 length: 14 amino acids. Germline values: CDR1 MNHEY, CDR2 SVGAGI. Trimming cost V 6 bases and J 7 bases; bases outside gene matches: 11. The CDR3 here is CASSRGGERLGYTF. Here the CDR3 DNA reads TGTGCCAGCAGCAGGGGGGGGGAACGTCTTGGCTACACCTTC.

This chain links TRBV14 with TRBJ2-3; D not resolved. Looked up from germline, CDR1 is SGHDN and CDR2 is FVKESK. The CDR3 covers 16 residues. Trimming stripped 0 bases from V and 4 bases from J, with 14 bases between. The CDR3 sequence: CASSQDPGAIPDTQYF. CDR3 sequence (DNA): TGTGCCAGCAGCCAAGACCCCGGCGCTATCCCAGATACGCAGTATTTT.

There are a few counts of this clone. The V gene is TRBV20-1, the J gene TRBJ1-1, with TRBD1 identical over 8 bases. Germline loops: CDR1 DFQATT, CDR2 SNEGSKA (reference sequence). This CDR3 comprises 11 residues. Germline trimming cut 6 bases from V and 8 bases from J; bases unmatched to any gene: 5. The CDR3 spells CSAPDRAEAFF. The DNA of the CDR3 is TGCAGTGCACCGGACAGGGCCGAAGCTTTCTTT.

The genes are TRBV6-1 and TRBJ2-5, with D maybe TRBD2 (5 bases). The CDR3 has 14 residues. Between the trimmed V and J ends, which lost 7 bases and 2 bases, there was a span of 14 bases. The germline gives CDR1 MNHNS, CDR2 SASEGT. The CDR3 coding sequence is TGTGCCAGCATGCCTAGCTTTGATCAAGAGACCCAGTACTTC. It encodes CASMPSFDQETQYF.

The chain carries TRBV27 and TRBJ2-7, with D perhaps TRBD1 or TRBD2 (5 bases each). The CDR3 totals 14 residues. V was shortened by 0 bases and J by 2 bases, with 8 bases between the two germline ends. Germline V gene data show CDR1 as MNHEY and CDR2 as SMNVEV (reference sequence). The CDR3 DNA sequence: TGTGCCAGCAGTTTATCTAGGGGACCCTACGAGCAGTACTTC. This gives the protein CASSLSRGPYEQYF.

The rearrangement links TRBV4-2 to TRBJ2-7; the D gene is possibly TRBD2 (6 bases). Germline CDR1 LGHNA, CDR2 YNFKEQ. The germline V and J ends were trimmed by 4 bases and 2 bases, with 21 bases remaining between them. This CDR3 region has 17 residues. CDR3 amino acids: CASSPSLGGARAYEQYF. CDR3 coding DNA: TGTGCCAGCAGCCCCTCCCTGGGCGGGGCCCGGGCCTACGAGCAGTACTTC.

The CDR3 reads CASSGQVDTEAFF. Written as DNA, the CDR3 is TGTGCCAGCAGCGGACAGGTGGACACTGAAGCTTTCTTT. This chain connects TRBV5-4 to TRBJ1-1; 7 bases are shared with TRBD1. Looked up from germline, CDR1 is SGHNT and CDR2 is YYREEE (reference sequence). The CDR3 contains 13 residues. The V gene end was trimmed by 4 bases and the J gene end by 3 bases; junction bases not matched to a gene: 3. Variable domain in full (rest from reference TRBV5-4 and TRBJ1-1): ETGVTQSPTHLIKTRGQQVTLRCSSQSGHNTVSWYQQALGQGPQFIFQYYREEENGRGNFPPRFSGLQFPNYSSELNVNALELDDSALYLCASSGQVDTEAFFGQGTRLTVV.

V is TRBV5-1 and J is TRBJ1-3, with 7 positions matching TRBD1. The CDR3 covers 15 residues. Trimming cost V 5 bases and J 0 bases; bases outside gene matches: 5. The germline CDR1 and CDR2 sequences are SGHRS and YFSETQ. CDR3 region: CASRGQTSSGNTIYF. CDR3 DNA sequence: TGCGCCAGCAGGGGACAGACCAGCTCTGGAAACACCATATATTTT.

The CDR3: CASSLRLEPNEQFF. CDR3 sequence (DNA): TGTGCCAGCAGCCTCCGACTAGAACCCAATGAGCAGTTCTTC. The V and J genes are TRBV6-5 and TRBJ2-1, with D possibly TRBD2 on 6 matching bases. The CDR3 extends over 14 amino acids. Germline CDR1 is MNHEY and CDR2 is SVGAGI. Trimming left V 6 bases short and J 6 bases short, with 15 bases between.

The chain joins TRBV5-1 to TRBJ2-2, with D uncertain. Germline V lookup: CDR1 SGHRS, CDR2 YFSETQ. Trimming removed 3 bases at V and 3 bases at J, with 9 bases between. The CDR3 runs to 14 residues. CDR3 in amino acids: CASSSHTDTGELFF. The CDR3 DNA is TGCGCCAGCAGCTCTCATACGGACACCGGGGAGCTGTTTTTT.

V and J are TRBV6-5 and TRBJ1-1; possible D gene TRBD1, 5 bases. Germline CDR1 reads MNHEY; CDR2 reads SVGAGI. The CDR3 covers 15 residues. V was cut by 6 bases and J by 5 bases, with 19 bases left in between. CDR3 loop: CASRSRARGGTEAFF. DNA of the CDR3: TGTGCCAGCAGGAGTCGGGCCCGTGGGGGAACTGAAGCTTTCTTT.

The chain has TRBV10-3 and TRBJ1-4; D perhaps matches TRBD1 (5 bases). Trimming stripped 10 bases from V and 4 bases from J, with 10 bases between. This CDR3 comprises 12 residues. Per the germline V gene, CDR1 is ENHRY and CDR2 is SYGVKD. The CDR3, as DNA: TGTGCCACCGGGGCCGGTAATGAAAAACTGTTTTTT. Translating gives CATGAGNEKLFF.

The chain uses TRBV29-1 and TRBJ2-3; a possible D gene is TRBD1 (5 bases). CDR3 length equals 13 residues. The V end lost 2 bases, the J end lost 4 bases, and 10 bases lay between the germline ends. CDR1 SQVTM and CDR2 ANQGSEA come from the germline V gene. As DNA, the CDR3 is TGCAGCGTTGAACAGGGTGGGTCAGATACGCAGTATTTT. It codes for CSVEQGGSDTQYF.

The rearrangement links TRBV7-9 to TRBJ1-3, with no clear D. The CDR3 has 14 residues. The germline V gene encodes CDR1 SEHNR and CDR2 FQNEAQ (reference sequence). Trimming pared 1 base from V and 2 bases from J, leaving 6 bases between. This CDR3 is CASSLEETGNTIYF. DNA of the CDR3: TGTGCCAGCAGCTTAGAGGAAACTGGAAACACCATATATTTT.

This chain uses TRBV5-1 with TRBJ2-7; maybe TRBD2 (5 bases). The CDR3 length is 14 residues. Trimming took off 0 bases at V and 3 bases at J, with 10 bases between the two ends. Looked up from germline, CDR1 is SGHRS and CDR2 is YFSETQ. The CDR3 sequence: CASSLEGEVYEQYF. CDR3 DNA sequence: TGCGCCAGCAGCTTGGAGGGAGAAGTCTACGAGCAGTACTTC.

The genes are TRBV10-3 and TRBJ2-2; D ambiguous. Germline V gene sequence: CDR1 ENHRY, CDR2 SYGVKD. V was pared by 0 bases and J by 8 bases, with 4 bases between. This CDR3 is 12 amino acids long. The CDR3 is CAISESEGELFF. The CDR3 DNA reads as TGTGCCATCAGTGAGTCAGAAGGGGAGCTGTTTTTT.

The rearrangement joins TRBV30 to TRBJ1-6, with TRBD1 matching over 7 bases. This CDR3 is built from 12 residues. Germline loops: CDR1 GTSNPN, CDR2 SVGIG (reference sequence). After removal of 5 bases from V and 9 bases from J, the junction contained 4 bases not matched to a gene. The CDR3 DNA is TGTGCCTGGGACAGGGAGGGTTCACCCCTCCACTTT. It translates to CAWDREGSPLHF.

The J gene is TRBJ2-2, the V gene TRBV25-1, with D tentatively TRBD1 or TRBD2 (6 bases each). The germline V and J ends were trimmed by 4 bases and 1 base, with 10 bases remaining between them. The CDR3 runs to 15 residues. CDR1 and CDR2 (germline): MGHDK, SYGVNS. CDR3 sequence: CASSGGAKNTGELFF. The CDR3 coding sequence is TGTGCCAGCAGTGGGGGGGCCAAGAACACCGGGGAGCTGTTTTTT. The full variable domain, completed using reference TRBV25-1 and TRBJ2-2, is EADIYQTPRYLVIGTGKKITLECSQTMGHDKMYWYQQDPGMELHLIHYSYGVNSTEKGDLSSESTVSRIRTEHFPLTLESARPSHTSQYLCASSGGAKNTGELFFGEGSRLTVL.

The chain combines TRBV5-8 with TRBJ2-5; no clear D. Germline V gene lookup returns CDR1 SGHTS and CDR2 YDEGEE. This CDR3 has 13 residues. Trimming stripped 1 base from V and 2 bases from J, with 6 bases between. The CDR3 sequence: CASSLYGQETQYF. CDR3 nucleotide sequence: TGTGCCAGCAGCTTGTACGGGCAAGAGACCCAGTACTTC.

J is TRBJ2-1 and V is TRBV11-2; TRBD2 matches at 7 bases. V lost 5 bases, J lost 13 bases, and 8 bases stayed unmatched. Per the germline V gene, CDR1 is SGHAT and CDR2 is FQNNGV. The CDR3 runs to 12 residues. CDR3 in amino acids: CASSPSGDYQFF. CDR3 nucleotides: TGTGCCAGCAGCCCTAGTGGGGACTATCAGTTCTTC. The full variable domain, rest sourced from reference TRBV11-2 and TRBJ2-1, is EAGVAQSPRYKIIEKRQSVAFWCNPISGHATLYWYQQILGQGPKLLIQFQNNGVVDDSQLPKDRFSAERLKGVDSTLKIQPAKLEDSAVYLCASSPSGDYQFFGPGTRLTVL.

This clone has just a few counts. V and J are TRBV6-5 and TRBJ1-1, with D perhaps matching TRBD1 (5 bases). The germline V and J ends were trimmed by 5 bases and 0 bases, with 10 bases remaining between them. Germline CDR1 reads MNHEY; CDR2 reads SVGAGI. The CDR3 spans 14 residues. The CDR3 loop reads CASSTTAMNTEAFF. The DNA of the CDR3 is TGTGCCAGCAGTACGACAGCGATGAACACTGAAGCTTTCTTT.

This clone has more than one count but fewer than ten. CDR3 protein: CASSLPSRTLRQGGYGYTF. The CDR3 nucleotides read TGTGCCAGCAGTTTACCCTCAAGAACCCTCCGACAGGGGGGCTATGGCTACACCTTC. The rearrangement joins TRBV28 to TRBJ1-2; 9 nucleotides agree with TRBD1. V dropped 2 bases and J dropped 4; count of bases not matched to a gene: 17. The CDR3 is 19 residues long. CDR1 and CDR2 from the germline V gene are MDHEN and SYDVKM.

The CDR3 loop is CASSLGGGSNTQYF. The CDR3 DNA follows: TGTGCCAGCAGCTTAGGTGGTGGGTCGAATACGCAGTATTTT. The rearrangement joins TRBV11-3 to TRBJ2-3; D gene uncertain. The CDR3 runs to 14 residues. The V end lost 1 base, the J end lost 7 bases, and 12 bases lay between the germline ends. CDR1 is SGHNT and CDR2 is YENEEA in the germline V gene.

The chain carries TRBV19 and TRBJ1-4; 7 nucleotides line up with TRBD1. The V segment lost 5 bases and the J segment 5 bases; nucleotides outside the gene matches: 11. Germline V gene sequence: CDR1 LNHDA, CDR2 SQIVND (reference sequence). This CDR3 comprises 16 residues. Here the CDR3 DNA reads TGTGCCAGTAGTGTCACCGGGACAGCAAAAAATGAAAAACTGTTTTTT. Protein: CASSVTGTAKNEKLFF.

The genes are TRBV5-1 and TRBJ2-3, with TRBD2 matching over 11 bases. Germline trimming cut 3 bases from V and 3 bases from J; bases unmatched to any gene: 12. The V gene's germline CDR1 is SGHRS and CDR2 YFSETQ. This CDR3 is 18 amino acids long. The CDR3 is CASSSRSHSGRATDTQYF. In DNA, the CDR3 is TGCGCCAGCAGCTCCCGGTCCCATAGCGGGAGGGCAACAGATACGCAGTATTTT.

The chain is built from TRBV30 and TRBJ1-4; no reliable D call. CDR3 length: 11 residues. Germline lookup yields CDR1 GTSNPN and CDR2 SVGIG (reference sequence). V gave up 5 bases and J gave up 4 bases, with 5 bases separating them. The CDR3 loop reads CAWGVNEKLFF. For the CDR3, the DNA is TGTGCCTGGGGCGTTAATGAAAAACTGTTTTTT.